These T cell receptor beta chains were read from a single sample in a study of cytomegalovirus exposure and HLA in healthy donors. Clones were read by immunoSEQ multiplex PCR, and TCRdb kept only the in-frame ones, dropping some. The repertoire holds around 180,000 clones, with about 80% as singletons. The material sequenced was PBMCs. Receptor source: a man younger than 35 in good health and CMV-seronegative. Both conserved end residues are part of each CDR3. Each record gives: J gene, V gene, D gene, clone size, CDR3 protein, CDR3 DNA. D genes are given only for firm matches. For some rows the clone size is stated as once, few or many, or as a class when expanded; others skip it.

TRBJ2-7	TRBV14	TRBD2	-	CASSPSGLAGARSSYEQYF	TGTGCCAGCAGCCCATCGGGACTAGCGGGAGCCCGCTCCTCCTACGAGCAGTACTTC
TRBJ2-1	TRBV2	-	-	CASSAPQFF	TGTGCCAGCAGTGCCCCTCAGTTCTTC
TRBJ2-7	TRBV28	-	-	CASSSLTATGSSSYEQYF	TGTGCCAGCAGTTCCCTTACCGCGACAGGATCGAGCTCCTACGAGCAGTACTTC
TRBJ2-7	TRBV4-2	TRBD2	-	CASSHLVGAGGSYEQYF	TGTGCCAGCAGCCACCTCGTGGGAGCGGGAGGGTCCTACGAGCAGTACTTC
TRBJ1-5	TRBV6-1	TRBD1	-	CASSATPGQGANSNQPQHF	TGTGCCAGCAGTGCCACTCCGGGACAGGGGGCGAATAGCAATCAGCCCCAGCATTTT
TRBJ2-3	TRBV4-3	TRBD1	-	CASSPTGADTQYF	TGCGCCAGCAGCCCGACAGGGGCAGATACGCAGTATTTT
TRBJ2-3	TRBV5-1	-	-	CASSVNTDTQYF	TGCGCCAGCAGCGTAAACACAGATACGCAGTATTTT
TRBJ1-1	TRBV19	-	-	CASSLHMNTEAFF	TGTGCCAGTAGTTTACACATGAACACTGAAGCTTTCTTT
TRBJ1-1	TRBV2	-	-	CASSEIGTEAFF	TGTGCCAGCAGTGAAATCGGGACTGAAGCTTTCTTT
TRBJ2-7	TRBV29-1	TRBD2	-	CSVGSRVGGYEQYF	TGCAGCGTTGGGTCCCGTGTGGGAGGGTACGAGCAGTACTTC
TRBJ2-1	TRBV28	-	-	CASSWGVILYNEQFF	TGTGCCAGCAGTTGGGGGGTAATACTTTACAATGAGCAGTTCTTC
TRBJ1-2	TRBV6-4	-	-	CASSPGSLNYGYTF	TGTGCCAGCAGTCCAGGGTCTCTTAACTATGGCTACACCTTC
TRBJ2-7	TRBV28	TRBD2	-	CASSPMGGGGEQYF	TGTGCCAGCAGTCCGATGGGGGGGGGAGGCGAGCAGTACTTC
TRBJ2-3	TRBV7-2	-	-	CASSPPTDTQYF	TGTGCCAGCAGCCCTCCGACAGATACGCAGTATTTT
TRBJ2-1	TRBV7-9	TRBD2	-	CASSGGTSGSSYNEQFF	TGTGCCAGCAGCGGGGGGACTAGCGGGAGTAGCTACAATGAGCAGTTCTTC
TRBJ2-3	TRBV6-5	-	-	CASSQGRGSTDTQYF	TGTGCCAGCAGCCAGGGGCGGGGGAGCACAGATACGCAGTATTTT
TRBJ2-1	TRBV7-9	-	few	CASSLRGDTYNEQFF	TGTGCCAGCAGCTTACGAGGGGACACCTACAATGAGCAGTTCTTC
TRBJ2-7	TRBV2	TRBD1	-	CASSADRGFGEQYF	TGTGCCAGCAGTGCGGACAGGGGGTTCGGTGAGCAGTACTTC
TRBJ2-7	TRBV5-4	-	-	CASRAQGDEQYF	TGTGCCAGCAGGGCCCAAGGGGACGAGCAGTACTTC
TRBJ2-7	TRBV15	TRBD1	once	CATSRDLRGTDYEQYF	TGTGCCACCAGCAGAGATCTAAGGGGGACAGACTACGAGCAGTACTTC
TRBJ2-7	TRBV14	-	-	CASRGRSGNYEQYF	TGTGCCAGCAGGGGTCGATCGGGTAACTACGAGCAGTACTTC
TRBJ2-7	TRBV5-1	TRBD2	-	CASSFFTGSGGNEQYF	TGCGCCAGCAGCTTTTTCACTGGTAGCGGGGGCAACGAGCAGTACTTC
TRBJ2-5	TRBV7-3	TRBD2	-	CASSLAGTSGSETQYF	TGTGCCAGCAGCTTGGCCGGGACTAGCGGGAGTGAGACCCAGTACTTC
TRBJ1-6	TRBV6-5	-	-	CASSSLQGRSSPLHF	TGTGCCAGCAGTTCCTTGCAGGGTAGAAGTTCACCCCTCCACTTT
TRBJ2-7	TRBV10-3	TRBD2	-	CAISESSGSYEQYF	TGTGCCATCAGTGAGTCTAGCGGGAGCTACGAGCAGTACTTC
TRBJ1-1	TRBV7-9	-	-	CASSLAVSGTSNTEAFF	TGTGCCAGCAGCTTGGCAGTCTCCGGGACATCGAACACTGAAGCTTTCTTT
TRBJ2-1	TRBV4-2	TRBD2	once	CASSPRLAGYNEQFF	TGTGCCAGCAGCCCACGACTAGCGGGGTACAATGAGCAGTTCTTC
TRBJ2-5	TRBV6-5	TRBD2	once	CASSPGLAGVETQYF	TGTGCCAGCAGTCCGGGACTAGCGGGGGTGGAGACCCAGTACTTC
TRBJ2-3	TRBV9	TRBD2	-	CASSVDRTGGLLDTQYF	TGTGCCAGCAGCGTAGACAGAACGGGGGGGCTGCTGGATACGCAGTATTTT
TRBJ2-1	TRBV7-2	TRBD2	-	CASSPLGLAGLNEQFF	TGTGCCAGCAGTCCGCTCGGACTAGCGGGTCTCAATGAGCAGTTCTTC
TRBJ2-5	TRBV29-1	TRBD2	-	CSAGPWDTSVQETQYF	TGCAGCGCAGGCCCCTGGGATACTAGCGTCCAAGAGACCCAGTACTTC
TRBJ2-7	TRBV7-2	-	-	CASSLRGGSFYEQYF	TGTGCCAGCAGCTTGAGGGGGGGGAGTTTCTACGAGCAGTACTTC
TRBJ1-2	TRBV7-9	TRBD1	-	CASSLTGGRGYTF	TGTGCCAGCAGCTTGACAGGGGGCCGGGGCTACACCTTC
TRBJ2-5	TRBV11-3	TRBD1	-	CASSDDRDQETQYF	TGTGCCAGCAGCGACGACAGGGACCAAGAGACCCAGTACTTC
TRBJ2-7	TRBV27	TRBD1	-	CASSPRDRTYEQYF	TGTGCCAGCAGTCCCCGGGACAGGACCTACGAGCAGTACTTC
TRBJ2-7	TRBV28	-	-	CASSSRFYEQYF	TGTGCCAGCAGTTCCCGGTTCTACGAGCAGTACTTC
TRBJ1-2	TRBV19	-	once	CATFPGVGDGYTF	TGTGCCACCTTTCCGGGGGTCGGTGATGGCTACACCTTC
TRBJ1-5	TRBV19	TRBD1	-	CASTQPTGGRQPQHF	TGTGCCAGTACTCAACCAACAGGGGGCCGGCAGCCCCAGCATTTT
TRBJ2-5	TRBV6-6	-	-	CASSYYRDIQETQYF	TGTGCCAGCAGTTACTACCGGGACATCCAAGAGACCCAGTACTTC
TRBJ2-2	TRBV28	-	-	CASSLGRFDTGELFF	TGTGCCAGCAGTTTGGGGCGGTTTGACACCGGGGAGCTGTTTTTT
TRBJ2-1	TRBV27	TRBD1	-	CASIPGQGIGEQFF	TGTGCCAGCATACCGGGACAGGGGATTGGAGAGCAGTTCTTC
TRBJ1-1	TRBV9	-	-	CASSVGTADFWDTEAFF	TGTGCCAGCAGCGTAGGGACAGCCGATTTTTGGGACACTGAAGCTTTCTTT
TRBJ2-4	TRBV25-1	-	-	CVSRSLNIQYF	TGTGTCAGCCGGAGTTTGAACATTCAGTACTTC
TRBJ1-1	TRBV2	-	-	CASRHQGGTEAFF	TGTGCCAGCAGGCATCAAGGGGGCACTGAAGCTTTCTTT
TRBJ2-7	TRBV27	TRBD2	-	CASSLLRGGTSYEQYF	TGTGCCAGCAGTTTACTCCGCGGGGGGACCTCCTACGAGCAGTACTTC
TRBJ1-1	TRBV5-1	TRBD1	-	CASSIQGGFAFF	TGCGCCAGCAGCATACAGGGGGGCTTCGCTTTCTTT
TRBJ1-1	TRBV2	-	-	CASIQRLGLSAFF	TGTGCCAGCATTCAGCGGCTCGGCTTAAGCGCTTTCTTT
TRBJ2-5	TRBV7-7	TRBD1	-	CASSRGQGGQETQYF	TGTGCTAGCAGCCGAGGACAGGGGGGACAAGAGACCCAGTACTTC
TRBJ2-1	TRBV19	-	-	CASSMGTRGSYNEQFF	TGTGCCAGTAGTATGGGGACTCGGGGTTCCTACAATGAGCAGTTCTTC
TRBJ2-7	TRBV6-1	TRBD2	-	CASSSGTSLYEQYF	TGTGCCAGCAGTTCCGGGACTAGCCTTTACGAGCAGTACTTC
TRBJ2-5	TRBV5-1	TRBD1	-	CASSSGQGRETQYF	TGCGCCAGCAGCTCAGGACAGGGACGAGAGACCCAGTACTTC
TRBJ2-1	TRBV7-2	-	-	CASSPRASSYNEQFF	TGTGCCAGCAGCCCCAGGGCCAGCTCCTACAATGAGCAGTTCTTC
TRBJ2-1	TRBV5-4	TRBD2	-	CASSLFGGSSYNEQFF	TGTGCCAGCAGCTTGTTCGGCGGGAGCTCCTACAATGAGCAGTTCTTC
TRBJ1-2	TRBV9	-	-	CASSDIYYGYTF	TGTGCCAGCAGCGACATTTACTATGGCTACACCTTC
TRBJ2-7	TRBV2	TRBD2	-	CASSGSASGTSYEQYF	TGTGCCAGCAGTGGATCCGCTAGCGGGACTTCCTACGAGCAGTACTTC
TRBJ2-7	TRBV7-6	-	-	CASSFYRVTYEQYF	TGTGCCAGCAGCTTCTACAGGGTGACCTACGAGCAGTACTTC
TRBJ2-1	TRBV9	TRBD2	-	CASSEPGLAFGEQFF	TGTGCCAGCAGCGAACCGGGACTAGCGTTCGGTGAGCAGTTCTTC
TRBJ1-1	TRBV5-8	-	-	CASSFEGRNTEAFF	TGTGCCAGCAGCTTTGAGGGTAGGAACACTGAAGCTTTCTTT
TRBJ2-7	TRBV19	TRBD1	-	CASSTSGGEQYF	TGTGCCAGTAGTACATCAGGGGGCGAGCAGTACTTC